This T cell receptor beta chain was retrieved from a study of blood T cell repertoires in COVID-19 (TCRdb year 2020). General notes on the study: Samples from collaborators originated in the United States, Italy and Spain and spanned both the acute and convalescent phases of COVID-19. The material from the prospective study consisted of cDNA or gDNA derived from T cells, B-cell-depleted T cells, or PBMCs. Subjects who had been exposed to COVID-19, were actively infected with it, or had recovered from it provided the deeply sampled blood TCRbeta repertoires that made up the dataset. The repertoires were released in a freely available public database intended as a resource for research on the immune response to SARS-CoV-2. Samples came from the ongoing ImmuneRACE study (first 160 participants) plus 1,254 subjects from 6 global collaborators. Nearly every sample came with metadata listing a de-identified subject ID, COVID-19 status, age in years and sex. Where available, HLA class I and class II types were obtained from metadata supplied by the sample provider rather than from assay-based typing. Paper-wide results and their limitations: Clinical and demographic metadata were provided uncurated, with the amount varying by source and participant.

Ends trimmed: V by 8 bases, J by 2 bases; bases unmatched to a gene: 6. The germline V gene (reference sequence) gives CDR1 as MNHEY and CDR2 as SMNVEV. The CDR3 holds 14 amino acids from the cysteine to the phenylalanine. Just the 42-base CDR3 DNA is kept, in frame starting at base 1. The table lists this clone with a count of one. The antigen it recognizes is unknown. No base quality values were provided; no much bigger clone lies one nucleotide off. TCRbeta CDR3 regions were amplified from genomic DNA by means of the immunoSEQ Assay, a bias-controlled multiplex PCR. Per the source publication's procedure: Nucleated cell counts per sample were estimated from amplification of reference gene primers within the assay. Sequence reads were collapsed and filtered to measure the absolute abundance of every unique TCRbeta CDR3 rearrangement. For each sample, productive Simpson clonality was calculated as the square root of Simpson's diversity index over productive rearrangements. TCRdb provides this immuneACCESS table in a form limited to in-frame rearrangements. Some clones are lacking; in checked studies, under half of them reflect an unresolved V gene, and why the rest are absent is not known. V, J and clone size derive from that table, while D and trimming were established from the DNA sequence. The sample includes 53,000 or so clones, with 86% observed a single time. The ten top clones hold roughly 10% of the sample.

The collaborating institutions used their own protocols to collect whole blood in K2EDTA tubes. Collaborator samples were shipped for TCRbeta analysis as frozen whole blood, isolated PBMCs, or DNA extracted from either sample type. This clonotype originated in a man between 65 and 80 years old with active COVID-19. The chain is assembled from TRBV27 and TRBJ1-1; 9 central bases correspond to TRBD1. Sequencing was performed on peripheral blood. CDR3 loop: CASWGTGHNTEAFF. The DNA is TGTGCCAGCTGGGGGACAGGGCATAACACTGAAGCTTTCTTT.